This entry is about one T cell receptor beta chain. What it binds is unknown. The germline V gene has CDR1 MNHEY and CDR2 SMNVEV (reference sequence). The CDR3 runs 16 residues. J was trimmed by 8 bases and V by 1 base; bases with no gene match: 3. This sample was taken from a study of OX40 agonist ivuxolimab in advanced cancers. Study summary: Every patient in dose escalation had hepatocellular carcinoma, melanoma, renal cell or head and neck cancer. Partial responses were recorded for three patients, including one with hepatocellular carcinoma and two with cutaneous melanoma.

Repertoires were generated with immunoSEQ multiplex PCR, while TCRdb's copy carries only in-frame clones and drops some. The sample has 45,000 to 55,000 clones, 80% to 85% seen once. General study results and limits: Some patients who did not respond also had low normalized T-cell clonal expansion.

The TCR was taken from an adult with an advanced solid tumor such as melanoma, head and neck, liver or kidney cancer. This sample comprised CD4+ or CD8+ T cells sorted from blood, obtained in a trial of the OX40 agonist ivuxolimab. The chain is built from TRBV27 and TRBJ2-2; 14 nucleotides align to TRBD2. CDR3 DNA sequence: TGTGCCAGCAGTTTATACGGACTAGCGGGAGGAGGGGAGCTGTTTTTT. Its translation is CASSLYGLAGGGELFF.